The subject of this entry is one T cell receptor beta chain. Its cognate antigen has yet to be identified. Per-nucleotide qualities are absent, and no much larger clonotype sits a single base away. Flow cytometry had shown CD8+CD57+ cell expansion in the patients selected for sequencing. Severe acquired aplastic anemia was diagnosed in all patients according to International Study of Aplastic Anemia and Agranulocytosis and Camitta criteria. At the time blood was sampled, none of the patients had received any therapy. In this study, sorted CD4+ and CD8+ T cells from the blood of healthy subjects and of severe aplastic anemia patients had their TCR repertoires deep-sequenced. Patients were enrolled in the USA under clinicaltrials.gov protocols 00001620, 01623167, 00001397, 00071045, 00081523 and 00961064. Ficoll-Paque density gradient centrifugation was used to isolate peripheral blood mononuclear cells. CD4+ and CD8+ T cells were sorted by FACS or magnetic beads before DNA extraction.

According to the germline V gene, CDR1 reads SNHLY and CDR2 reads FYNNEI. Deletion took 6 bases off V and 5 bases off J, with a span of 10 bases between the germline ends. The CDR3, from cysteine to phenylalanine, totals 12 residues. Only the CDR3 part of the read is kept: 36 bases, read in frame from the first base. Profiling of TCR beta VDJ combinations and CDR3 sequences used genomic DNA as the template. An Illumina HiSeq 2000 was used for TCR repertoire sequencing. The original pipeline was this. TRBV/TRBJ rearrangement plots, CDR3 size and DJ length profiles, and Simpson's diversity index were used to evaluate the repertoires. The most abundant DNA sequence in the deep sequencing data was defined as the immunodominant clone. CDR3 amino acid sequences were screened for sharing across subjects and compared with published repertoires and the VDJdb database. TCRdb applied fastp at Q25 and MiXCR to the public reads, then kept only in-frame beta chains. For every CDR3 protein sequence, its rows merge into one entry that carries the most common genes and DNA. None of the V and J calls come from the authors' own analysis; TCRdb made them. In all, the sample holds around 200,000 distinct CDR3 sequences, and almost 50% of those were seen once. The ten largest clones add up to 10% to 15% of the sample.

The data were taken from a study of CD8+CD57+ T cells in acquired aplastic anemia (dated by TCRdb to 2016 to 2018). With respect to the entire study: A mean of roughly 3.2 ug of DNA, ranging from about 0.17 to 30 ug, was extracted from sorted CD4+ and CD8+ cells. CD8+CD57+ expansion was defined as frequency above the mean frequency observed in healthy subjects.

On the study overall, not on this receptor specifically: Between patients and healthy controls, no significant difference in CD8+ Simpson's diversity was found (P=0.060). Although roughly 30 CD8+ CDR3 sequences were shared by patients and controls, these sequences appeared highly expressed in patients and within the immunodominant clones of patients.

The V and J genes are TRBV2 and TRBJ1-1, with the D gene not clear enough to name. This receptor was obtained from a human donor with aplastic anemia. Sequencing used sorted CD4+, CD8+, or CD8+CD57+ T cells (not recorded which) from PBMCs. The bases read TGTGCCAGCAGGGCTCGGCGGACTGAAGCTTTCTTT. This gives the protein CASRARRTEAFF.